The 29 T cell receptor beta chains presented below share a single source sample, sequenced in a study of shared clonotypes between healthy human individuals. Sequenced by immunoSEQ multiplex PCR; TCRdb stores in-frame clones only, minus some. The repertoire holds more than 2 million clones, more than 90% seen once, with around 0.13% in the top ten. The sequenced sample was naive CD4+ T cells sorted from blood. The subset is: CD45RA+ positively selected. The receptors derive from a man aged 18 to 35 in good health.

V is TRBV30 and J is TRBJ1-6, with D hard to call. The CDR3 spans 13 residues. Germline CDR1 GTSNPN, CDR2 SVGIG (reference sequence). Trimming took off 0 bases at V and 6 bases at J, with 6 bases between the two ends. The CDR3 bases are TGTGCCTGGAGTGTGGAGGCTAATTCACCCCTCCACTTT. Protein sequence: CAWSVEANSPLHF.

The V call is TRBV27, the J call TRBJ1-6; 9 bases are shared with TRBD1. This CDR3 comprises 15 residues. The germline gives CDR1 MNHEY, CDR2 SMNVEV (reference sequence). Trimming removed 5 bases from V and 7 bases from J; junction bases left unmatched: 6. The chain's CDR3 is CASSPGDRENSPLHF. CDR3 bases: TGTGCCAGCAGTCCAGGGGACAGGGAAAATTCACCCCTCCACTTT.

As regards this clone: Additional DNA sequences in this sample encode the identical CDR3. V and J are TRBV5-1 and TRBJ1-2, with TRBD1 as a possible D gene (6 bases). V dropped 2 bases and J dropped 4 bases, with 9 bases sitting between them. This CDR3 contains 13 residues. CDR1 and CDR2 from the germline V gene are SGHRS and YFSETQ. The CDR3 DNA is TGCGCCAGCAGCTTAGGGGGTAGCTATGGCTACACCTTC. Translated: CASSLGGSYGYTF.

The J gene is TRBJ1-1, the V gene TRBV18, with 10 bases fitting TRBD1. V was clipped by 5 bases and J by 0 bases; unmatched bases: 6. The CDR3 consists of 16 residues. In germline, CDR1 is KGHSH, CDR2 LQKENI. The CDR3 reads CASSSRQGAMNTEAFF. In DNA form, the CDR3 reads TGTGCCAGCTCATCTCGACAGGGGGCAATGAACACTGAAGCTTTCTTT.

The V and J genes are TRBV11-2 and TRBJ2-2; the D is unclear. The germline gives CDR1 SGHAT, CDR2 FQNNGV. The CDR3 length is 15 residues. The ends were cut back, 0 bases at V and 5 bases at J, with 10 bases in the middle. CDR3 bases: TGTGCCAGCAGCTTAGATCATATAGGTACCGGGGAGCTGTTTTTT. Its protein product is CASSLDHIGTGELFF.

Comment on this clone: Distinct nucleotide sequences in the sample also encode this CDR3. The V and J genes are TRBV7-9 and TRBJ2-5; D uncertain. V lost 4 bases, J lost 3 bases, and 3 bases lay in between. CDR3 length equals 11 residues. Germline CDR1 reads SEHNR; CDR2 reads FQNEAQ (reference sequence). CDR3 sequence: CASSSKETQYF. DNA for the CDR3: TGTGCCAGCAGCTCGAAAGAGACCCAGTACTTC.

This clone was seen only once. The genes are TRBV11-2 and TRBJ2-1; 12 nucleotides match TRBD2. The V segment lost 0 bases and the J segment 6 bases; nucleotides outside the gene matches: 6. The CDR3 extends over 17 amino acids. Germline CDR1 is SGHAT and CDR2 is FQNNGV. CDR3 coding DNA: TGTGCCAGCAGCTTAGACACCCTAGCGGGAGGGACCAATGAGCAGTTCTTC. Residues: CASSLDTLAGGTNEQFF. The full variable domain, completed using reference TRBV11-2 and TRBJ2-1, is EAGVAQSPRYKIIEKRQSVAFWCNPISGHATLYWYQQILGQGPKLLIQFQNNGVVDDSQLPKDRFSAERLKGVDSTLKIQPAKLEDSAVYLCASSLDTLAGGTNEQFFGPGTRLTVL.

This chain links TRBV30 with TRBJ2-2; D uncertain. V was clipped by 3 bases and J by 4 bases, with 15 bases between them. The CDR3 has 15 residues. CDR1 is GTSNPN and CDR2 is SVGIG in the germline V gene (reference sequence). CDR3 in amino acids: CAWRGGPGVTGELFF. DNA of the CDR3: TGTGCCTGGAGAGGTGGGCCGGGCGTCACCGGGGAGCTGTTTTTT. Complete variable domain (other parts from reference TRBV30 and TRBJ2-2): SQTIHQWPATLVQPVGSPLSLECTVEGTSNPNLYWYRQAAGRGLQLLFYSVGIGQISSEVPQNLSASRPQDRQFILSSKKLLLSDSGFYLCAWRGGPGVTGELFFGEGSRLTVL.

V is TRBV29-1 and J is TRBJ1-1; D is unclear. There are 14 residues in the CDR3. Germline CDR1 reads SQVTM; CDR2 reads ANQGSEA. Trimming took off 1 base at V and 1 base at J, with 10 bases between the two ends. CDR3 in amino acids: CSVEVAPANTEAFF. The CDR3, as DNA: TGCAGCGTTGAAGTAGCCCCGGCGAACACTGAAGCTTTCTTT. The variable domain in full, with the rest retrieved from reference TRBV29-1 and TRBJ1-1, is SAVISQKPSRDICQRGTSLTIQCQVDSQVTMMFWYRQQPGQSLTLIATANQGSEATYESGFVIDKFPISRPNLTFSTLTVSNMSPEDSSIYLCSVEVAPANTEAFFGQGTRLTVV.

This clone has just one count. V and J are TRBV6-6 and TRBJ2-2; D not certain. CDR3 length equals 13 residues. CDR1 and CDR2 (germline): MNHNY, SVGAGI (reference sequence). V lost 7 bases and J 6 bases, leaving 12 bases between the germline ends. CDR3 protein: CASTETVSGELFF. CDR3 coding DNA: TGTGCCAGCACCGAAACCGTCTCCGGGGAGCTGTTTTTT.

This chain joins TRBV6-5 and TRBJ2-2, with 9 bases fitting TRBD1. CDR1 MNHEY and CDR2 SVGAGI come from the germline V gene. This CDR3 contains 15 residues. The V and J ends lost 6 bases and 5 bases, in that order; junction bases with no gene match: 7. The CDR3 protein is CASRIGQGRTGELFF. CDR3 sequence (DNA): TGTGCCAGCAGAATAGGACAGGGGAGGACCGGGGAGCTGTTTTTT.

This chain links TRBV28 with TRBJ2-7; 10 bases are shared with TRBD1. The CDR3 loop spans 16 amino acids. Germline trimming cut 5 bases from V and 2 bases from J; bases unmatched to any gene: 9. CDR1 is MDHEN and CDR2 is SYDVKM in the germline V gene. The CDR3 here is CASSRSLGQGAYEQYF. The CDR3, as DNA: TGTGCCAGCAGTCGGAGCCTCGGACAGGGGGCCTACGAGCAGTACTTC.

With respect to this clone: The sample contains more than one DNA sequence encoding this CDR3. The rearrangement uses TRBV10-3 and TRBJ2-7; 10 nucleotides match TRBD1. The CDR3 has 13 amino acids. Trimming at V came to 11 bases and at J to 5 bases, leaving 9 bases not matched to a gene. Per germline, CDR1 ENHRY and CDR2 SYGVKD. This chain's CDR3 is CAVFAGTGDEQYF. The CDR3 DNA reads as TGTGCCGTCTTCGCCGGGACAGGGGACGAGCAGTACTTC.

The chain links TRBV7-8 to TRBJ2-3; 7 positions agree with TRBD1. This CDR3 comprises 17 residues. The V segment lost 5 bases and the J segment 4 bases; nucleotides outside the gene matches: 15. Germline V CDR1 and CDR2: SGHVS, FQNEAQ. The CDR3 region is CASSHQNTGVRADTQYF. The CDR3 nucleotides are TGTGCCAGCAGCCACCAAAACACAGGGGTTAGGGCAGATACGCAGTATTTT.

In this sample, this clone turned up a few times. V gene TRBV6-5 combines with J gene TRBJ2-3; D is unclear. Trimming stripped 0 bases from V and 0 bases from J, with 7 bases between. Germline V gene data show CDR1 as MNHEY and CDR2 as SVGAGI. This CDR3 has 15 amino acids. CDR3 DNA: TGTGCCAGCAGTTACTCTGCTGATAGCACAGATACGCAGTATTTT. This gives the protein CASSYSADSTDTQYF.

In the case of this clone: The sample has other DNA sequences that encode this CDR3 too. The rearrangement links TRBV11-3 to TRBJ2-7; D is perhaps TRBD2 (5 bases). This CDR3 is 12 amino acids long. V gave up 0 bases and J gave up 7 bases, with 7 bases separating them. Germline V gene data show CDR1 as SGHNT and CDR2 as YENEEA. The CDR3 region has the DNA TGTGCCAGCAGCTTAGATGGAGGAGAGCAGTACTTC. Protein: CASSLDGGEQYF.

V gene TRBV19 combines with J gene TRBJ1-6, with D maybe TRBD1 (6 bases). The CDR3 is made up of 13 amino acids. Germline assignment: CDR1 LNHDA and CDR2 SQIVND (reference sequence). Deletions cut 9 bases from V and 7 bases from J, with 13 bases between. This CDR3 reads CASGRQENSPLHF. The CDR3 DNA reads TGTGCCAGCGGGCGACAGGAAAATTCACCCCTCCACTTT. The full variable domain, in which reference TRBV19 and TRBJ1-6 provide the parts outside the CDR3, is DGGITQSPKYLFRKEGQNVTLSCEQNLNHDAMYWYRQDPGQGLRLIYYSQIVNDFQKGDIAEGYSVSREKKESFPLTVTSAQKNPTAFYLCASGRQENSPLHFGNGTRLTVT.

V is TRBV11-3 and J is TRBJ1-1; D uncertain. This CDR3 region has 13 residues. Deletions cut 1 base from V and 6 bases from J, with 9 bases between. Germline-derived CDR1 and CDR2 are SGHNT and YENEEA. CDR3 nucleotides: TGTGCCAGCAGCTTAGCAAACGGGGCTGAAGCTTTCTTT. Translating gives CASSLANGAEAFF.

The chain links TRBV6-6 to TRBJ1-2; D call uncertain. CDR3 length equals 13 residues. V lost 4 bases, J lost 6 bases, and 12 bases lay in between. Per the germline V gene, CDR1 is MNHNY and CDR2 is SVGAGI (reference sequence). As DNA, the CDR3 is TGTGCCAGCAGTTCGAGACGTACCGATGGCTACACCTTC. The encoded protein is CASSSRRTDGYTF.

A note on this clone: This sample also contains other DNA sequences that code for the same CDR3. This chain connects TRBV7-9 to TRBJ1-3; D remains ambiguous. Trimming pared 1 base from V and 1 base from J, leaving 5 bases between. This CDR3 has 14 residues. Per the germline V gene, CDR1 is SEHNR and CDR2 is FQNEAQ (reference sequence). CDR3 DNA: TGTGCCAGCAGCTTAGGGGGTTCTGGAAACACCATATATTTT. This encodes CASSLGGSGNTIYF.

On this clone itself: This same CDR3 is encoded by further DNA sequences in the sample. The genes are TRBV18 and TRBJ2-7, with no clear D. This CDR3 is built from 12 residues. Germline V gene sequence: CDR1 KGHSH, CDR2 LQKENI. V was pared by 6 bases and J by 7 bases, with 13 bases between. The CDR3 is CASSPRGGEQYF. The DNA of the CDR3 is TGTGCCAGCTCGCCTAGAGGTGGAGAGCAGTACTTC.

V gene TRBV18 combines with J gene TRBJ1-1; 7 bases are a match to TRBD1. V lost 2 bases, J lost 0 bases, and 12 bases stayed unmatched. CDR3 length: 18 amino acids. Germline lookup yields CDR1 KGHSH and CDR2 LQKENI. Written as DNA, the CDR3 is TGTGCCAGCTCACCAAAGGACCAGACAGGGATTCTGAACACTGAAGCTTTCTTT. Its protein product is CASSPKDQTGILNTEAFF.

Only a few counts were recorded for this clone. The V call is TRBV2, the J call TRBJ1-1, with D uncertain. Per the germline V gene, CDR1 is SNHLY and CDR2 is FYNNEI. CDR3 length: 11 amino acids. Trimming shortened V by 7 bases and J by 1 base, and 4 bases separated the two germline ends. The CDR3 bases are TGTGCCAGCATGGGGAACACTGAAGCTTTCTTT. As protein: CASMGNTEAFF.

This chain's CDR3 is CASGSYGRRGDTQYF. For the CDR3, the DNA is TGTGCCAGCGGATCTTATGGGAGAAGGGGAGATACGCAGTATTTT. V gene TRBV27 combines with J gene TRBJ2-3; D may be TRBD1 or TRBD2 (5 bases each). Germline CDR1 is MNHEY and CDR2 is SMNVEV (reference sequence). V shed 8 bases and J shed 5 bases, with 20 bases lying between them. The CDR3 extends over 15 amino acids.

The CDR3 sequence: CASSAGGDSTDTQYF. The CDR3 DNA reads as TGTGCCAGCAGCGCGGGGGGAGATAGCACAGATACGCAGTATTTT. The chain has TRBV9 and TRBJ2-3; 7 nucleotides agree with TRBD2. Germline CDR1 and CDR2: SGDLS and YYNGEE. There are 15 residues in the CDR3. V dropped 3 bases and J dropped 0; count of bases not matched to a gene: 4.

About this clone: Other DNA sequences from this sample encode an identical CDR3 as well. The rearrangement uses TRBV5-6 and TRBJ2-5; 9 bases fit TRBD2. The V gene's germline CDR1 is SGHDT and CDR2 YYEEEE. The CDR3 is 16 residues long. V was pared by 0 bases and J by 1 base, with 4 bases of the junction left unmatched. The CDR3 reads CASSLGAGGPQETQYF. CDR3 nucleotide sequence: TGTGCCAGCAGCTTGGGGGCGGGAGGGCCCCAAGAGACCCAGTACTTC. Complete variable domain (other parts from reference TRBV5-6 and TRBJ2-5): DAGVTQSPTHLIKTRGQQVTLRCSPKSGHDTVSWYQQALGQGPQFIFQYYEEEERQRGNFPDRFSGHQFPNYSSELNVNALLLGDSALYLCASSLGAGGPQETQYFGPGTRLLVL.

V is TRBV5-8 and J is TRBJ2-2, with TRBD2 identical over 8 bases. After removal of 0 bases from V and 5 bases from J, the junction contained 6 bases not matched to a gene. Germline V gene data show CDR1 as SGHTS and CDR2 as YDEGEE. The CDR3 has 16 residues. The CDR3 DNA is TGTGCCAGCAGCTTGGAGGTAGCGGGGAGAACCGGGGAGCTGTTTTTT. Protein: CASSLEVAGRTGELFF.

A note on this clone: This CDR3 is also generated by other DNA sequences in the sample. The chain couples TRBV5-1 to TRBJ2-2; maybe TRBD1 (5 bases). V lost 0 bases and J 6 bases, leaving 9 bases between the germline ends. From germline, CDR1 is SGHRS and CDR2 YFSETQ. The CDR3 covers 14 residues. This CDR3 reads CASSLGQGSGELFF. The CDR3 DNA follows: TGCGCCAGCAGCTTGGGGCAGGGCTCCGGGGAGCTGTTTTTT.

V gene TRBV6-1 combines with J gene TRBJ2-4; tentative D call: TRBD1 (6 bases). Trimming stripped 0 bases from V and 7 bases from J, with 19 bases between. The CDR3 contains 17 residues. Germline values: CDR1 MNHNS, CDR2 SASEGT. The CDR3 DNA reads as TGTGCCAGCAGTGAAGCGTTGGTGAGGGCAGGGGTGAACATTCAGTACTTC. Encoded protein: CASSEALVRAGVNIQYF.